These 21 T cell receptor beta chains originate from one sample sequenced in a study of PD-L1 blockade in urothelial cancer. Indicated time point: pretreatment peripheral blood. Libraries were prepared by immunoSEQ multiplex PCR; TCRdb keeps only in-frame clonotypes and omits some of them. The sample holds about 95,000 clones, roughly 90% seen once. Sequencing used PBMCs, obtained around atezolizumab (anti-PD-L1) treatment. Receptor source: a man in his 60s with urothelial cancer.

The chain is built from TRBV29-1 and TRBJ2-3; 8 bases match TRBD2. J lost 2 bases, V lost 8 bases, and 3 bases had no gene match. Germline CDR1 SQVTM, CDR2 ANQGSEA. The CDR3 is 12 amino acids. CDR3 region: CSLAGITDTQYF. CDR3 nucleotide sequence: TGCAGCTTAGCGGGGATCACAGATACGCAGTATTTT.

This clone was detected only once. The chain recombines TRBV7-2 with TRBJ2-2; D is uncertain. Germline values: CDR1 SGHTA, CDR2 FQGNSA. Deletions cut 5 bases from V and 6 bases from J, with 10 bases between. The CDR3 has 13 amino acids. The CDR3 protein is CASSLLVAGELFF. The CDR3 DNA reads TGTGCCAGCAGCCTCCTGGTAGCCGGGGAGCTGTTTTTT.

This clone has only one observation. The chain links TRBV6-4 to TRBJ2-5; TRBD2 aligns across 10 bases. Trimming removed 3 bases from V and 2 bases from J; junction bases left unmatched: 3. Per the germline V gene, CDR1 is MRHNA and CDR2 is SNTAGT. This CDR3 has 15 residues. The CDR3 protein is CASSEASGGQETQYF. The CDR3 coding sequence is TGTGCCAGCAGTGAAGCTAGCGGGGGACAAGAGACCCAGTACTTC.

The chain carries TRBV7-2 and TRBJ1-1, with D possibly TRBD1 on 5 matching bases. Trimming shortened V by 7 bases and J by 0 bases, and 12 bases separated the two germline ends. CDR1 is SGHTA, CDR2 FQGNSA, per germline. CDR3 length: 14 residues. This CDR3 reads CASKGTGLNTEAFF. CDR3 sequence (DNA): TGTGCCAGCAAGGGAACAGGTTTGAACACTGAAGCTTTCTTT.

The chain links TRBV5-6 to TRBJ2-3, with 10 bases matching TRBD2. Germline V gene lookup returns CDR1 SGHDT and CDR2 YYEEEE. The CDR3 is 17 amino acids. J lost 0 bases, V lost 2 bases, and 6 bases had no gene match. The CDR3 loop reads CASSFSGGADSTDTQYF. The CDR3 bases are TGTGCCAGCAGCTTCAGCGGGGGGGCCGATAGCACAGATACGCAGTATTTT. The full variable domain, its missing parts supplied by reference TRBV5-6 and TRBJ2-3, is DAGVTQSPTHLIKTRGQQVTLRCSPKSGHDTVSWYQQALGQGPQFIFQYYEEEERQRGNFPDRFSGHQFPNYSSELNVNALLLGDSALYLCASSFSGGADSTDTQYFGPGTRLTVL.

The genes are TRBV27 and TRBJ2-3; D uncertain. Germline CDR1 MNHEY, CDR2 SMNVEV (reference sequence). Between the trimmed V and J ends, which lost 8 bases and 0 bases, there was a span of 6 bases. The CDR3 has 12 residues. CDR3 in amino acids: CASGPSTDTQYF. The CDR3 DNA follows: TGTGCCAGCGGGCCTAGCACAGATACGCAGTATTTT.

This clone was counted a few times. The chain uses TRBV5-1 and TRBJ2-1; 14 nucleotides match TRBD2. Germline V gene data show CDR1 as SGHRS and CDR2 as YFSETQ. The length of the CDR3 is 15 residues. V dropped 5 bases and J dropped 9; count of bases not matched to a gene: 7. This CDR3 is CASRGTSGGGGEQFF. CDR3 sequence (DNA): TGCGCCAGCAGGGGGACTAGCGGGGGAGGGGGTGAGCAGTTCTTC. Full variable domain (remainder filled in from reference TRBV5-1 and TRBJ2-1): KAGVTQTPRYLIKTRGQQVTLSCSPISGHRSVSWYQQTPGQGLQFLFEYFSETQRNKGNFPGRFSGRQFSNSRSEMNVSTLELGDSALYLCASRGTSGGGGEQFFGPGTRLTVL.

This chain links TRBV5-4 with TRBJ1-4; 8 bases are shared with TRBD1. The CDR3 consists of 16 residues. Germline V lookup: CDR1 SGHNT, CDR2 YYREEE (reference sequence). Trimming cost V 4 bases and J 0 bases; bases outside gene matches: 5. CDR3 protein: CASSRTGYATNEKLFF. The CDR3 DNA is TGTGCCAGCAGCAGGACAGGGTATGCAACTAATGAAAAACTGTTTTTT.

This rearrangement joins TRBV5-1 to TRBJ2-3; D might be TRBD2 (5 bases). The CDR3 has 14 amino acids. Trimming stripped 0 bases from V and 4 bases from J, with 9 bases between. The germline V gene has CDR1 SGHRS and CDR2 YFSETQ. CDR3 protein: CASSLDGVSDTQYF. Written as DNA, the CDR3 is TGCGCCAGCAGCTTGGACGGGGTGTCAGATACGCAGTATTTT.

This clone was seen a handful of times. The V call is TRBV10-1, the J call TRBJ2-7, with D unresolved. The CDR3 totals 13 residues. The germline gives CDR1 WNHNN, CDR2 SYGVQD (reference sequence). V lost 3 bases and J lost 2, with 8 bases in between. CDR3 protein: CASSDPETYEQYF. In nucleotides, the CDR3 is TGCGCCAGCAGTGACCCAGAAACCTACGAGCAGTACTTC.

V gene TRBV7-9 combines with J gene TRBJ2-3, with D perhaps TRBD1 (6 bases). Germline V CDR1 and CDR2: SEHNR, FQNEAQ (reference sequence). Deletions cut 1 base from V and 0 bases from J, with 14 bases between. The CDR3 extends over 17 amino acids. This CDR3 reads CASSLVSGATSTDTQYF. CDR3 nucleotides: TGTGCCAGCAGCTTAGTATCAGGGGCCACTAGCACAGATACGCAGTATTTT.

J is TRBJ2-5 and V is TRBV2; weak D call: TRBD1 (6 bases). This CDR3 region has 14 residues. V lost 6 bases, J lost 0 bases, and 11 bases lay in between. Germline V CDR1 and CDR2: SNHLY, FYNNEI. CDR3 sequence (DNA): TGTGCCAGCAGGAAGGACAGTCACCAAGAGACCCAGTACTTC. This encodes CASRKDSHQETQYF.

The chain uses TRBV16 and TRBJ1-2; no definite D call. V gave up 0 bases and J gave up 2 bases, with 10 bases separating them. The CDR3 extends over 15 amino acids. The V gene's germline CDR1 is KGHSY and CDR2 FQNENV. As DNA, the CDR3 is TGTGCCAGCAGCCAATCGATGGCAGAAAACTATGGCTACACCTTC. The encoded protein is CASSQSMAENYGYTF.

This clone came up once. V and J are TRBV28 and TRBJ2-3; 9 nucleotides match TRBD1. The length of the CDR3 is 15 residues. Germline V CDR1 and CDR2: MDHEN, SYDVKM. V gave up 7 bases and J gave up 3 bases; unmatched junction bases: 8. CDR3 DNA sequence: TGTGCCAGCACTAATTCACAGGGGGCTACAGATACGCAGTATTTT. As protein: CASTNSQGATDTQYF.

The chain links TRBV4-2 to TRBJ2-4; 9 bases are a match to TRBD2. The CDR3 contains 21 residues. Germline loops: CDR1 LGHNA, CDR2 YNFKEQ. The J segment lost 1 base and the V segment lost 0 bases, leaving 16 bases of the junction unmatched. CDR3 amino acids: CASSQDVVRAGGGGAKNIQYF. The CDR3 DNA sequence: TGTGCCAGCAGCCAAGACGTCGTGAGAGCGGGAGGCGGCGGGGCCAAAAACATTCAGTACTTC.

This chain links TRBV11-2 with TRBJ2-1; 11 bases agree with TRBD2. This CDR3 has 16 residues. Germline V CDR1 and CDR2: SGHAT, FQNNGV. Trimming cost V 6 bases and J 2 bases; bases outside gene matches: 6. The DNA of the CDR3 is TGTGCCAGCAGTAGTTTAGCGGGGGGGACCTACAATGAGCAGTTCTTC. Translating gives CASSSLAGGTYNEQFF.

The chain is built from TRBV19 and TRBJ2-1; 8 nucleotides agree with TRBD2. In germline, CDR1 is LNHDA, CDR2 SQIVND (reference sequence). CDR3 length equals 15 residues. The junction had 1 base not matched to a gene; V was cut back by 1 base and J by 2 bases. The CDR3 region has the DNA TGTGCCAGTAGTATAGCGGGGGGGCCCTACAATGAGCAGTTCTTC. Translation gives CASSIAGGPYNEQFF.

The rearrangement uses TRBV6-5 and TRBJ2-5; D unresolved. The CDR3 loop spans 14 amino acids. The V and J ends lost 0 bases and 1 base respectively, with 6 bases between them. Germline lookup yields CDR1 MNHEY and CDR2 SVGAGI. The CDR3 DNA sequence: TGTGCCAGCAGTTACTCCGCCGGCCAAGAGACCCAGTACTTC. This translates into CASSYSAGQETQYF.

V is TRBV6-5 and J is TRBJ2-5, with 10 bases aligning to TRBD1. V trimming: 6 bases; J trimming: 2 bases; junction bases outside the gene matches: 6. The CDR3 length is 15 residues. Germline-derived CDR1 and CDR2 are MNHEY and SVGAGI. In DNA, the CDR3 is TGTGCCAGCAGCGGACAGGGGGGCCTTCAAGAGACCCAGTACTTC. Residues: CASSGQGGLQETQYF.

The V call is TRBV15, the J call TRBJ2-4, with a tentative D call TRBD1 (6 bases). V gave up 3 bases and J gave up 7 bases, with 13 bases separating them. The germline V gene has CDR1 LNHNV and CDR2 YYDKDF (reference sequence). This CDR3 is 14 amino acids long. CDR3 loop: CATSSKQGGNIQYF. The DNA of the CDR3 is TGTGCCACCAGCAGCAAACAGGGTGGGAACATTCAGTACTTC.

This chain uses TRBV4-1 with TRBJ2-7; no clear D gene. This CDR3 is built from 15 residues. CDR1 and CDR2 (germline): MGHRA, YSYEKL. Trimming cost V 4 bases and J 0 bases, with 13 bases left between them. The CDR3 coding sequence is TGCGCCAGCAGCCTCGACTGGCGGAGCTCCTACGAGCAGTACTTC. It encodes CASSLDWRSSYEQYF.